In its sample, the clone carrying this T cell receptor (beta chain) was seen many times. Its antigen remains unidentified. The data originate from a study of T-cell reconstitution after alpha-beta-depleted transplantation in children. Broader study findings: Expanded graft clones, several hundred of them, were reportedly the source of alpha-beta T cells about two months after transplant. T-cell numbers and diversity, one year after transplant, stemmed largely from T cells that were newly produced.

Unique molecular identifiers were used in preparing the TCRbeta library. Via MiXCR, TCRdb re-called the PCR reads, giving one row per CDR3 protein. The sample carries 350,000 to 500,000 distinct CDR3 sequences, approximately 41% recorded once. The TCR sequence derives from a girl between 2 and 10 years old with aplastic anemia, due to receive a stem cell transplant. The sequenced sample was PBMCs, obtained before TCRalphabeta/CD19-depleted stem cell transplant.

The CDR3 spells CASSRTASSSMNTEAFF. DNA for the CDR3: TGCGCCAGCAGCCGGACAGCGTCTTCTTCCATGAACACTGAAGCTTTCTTT. V gene TRBV4-1 combines with J gene TRBJ1-1, with D maybe TRBD1 (6 bases). The ends were cut back, 4 bases at V and 0 bases at J, with 18 bases in the middle. Germline V lookup: CDR1 MGHRA, CDR2 YSYEKL. The CDR3 loop spans 17 amino acids.